This TCR beta chain derives from a study of T cell responses to AZD1222 COVID-19 vaccine. Study-wide results and limits: At study baseline, merely six AZD1222 recipients were seropositive. The sample set comprised mostly white British donors with more females, and clonal diversity was possibly underestimated. Nearly half of spike-specific TCRs reportedly target variant regions that are unmutated in the B.1.351 and B.1.1.7 variants.

Measured with immunoSEQ multiplex PCR; TCRdb has only the in-frame clones, and not every one. The data contain about 100,000 clones, approximately 87% of them singletons. The CDR3 is 14 amino acids. Germline V CDR1 and CDR2: SGHRS, YFSETQ. The V gene end was trimmed by 3 bases and the J gene end by 6 bases; junction bases not matched to a gene: 5. Note on this clone: As yet, its antigen is unknown.

V and J are TRBV5-1 and TRBJ1-4; TRBD1 matches at 7 bases. Source: peripheral blood, taken on day 0 of AZD1222 vaccination. The sequence was collected from an adult in good health. The DNA for the CDR3 is TGCGCCAGCAGCTCCAGGGGGTCAGATGAAAAACTGTTTTTT. This translates into CASSSRGSDEKLFF.